These 16 T cell receptor beta chains share one sample of origin, sequenced in a study of blood T cell repertoires in COVID-19 (dated by TCRdb to 2019 to 2021). Library preparation employed the immunoSEQ multiplex PCR assay. TCRdb took this table from immuneACCESS and kept in-frame rearrangements with V and J called. Such tables lack part of the clones; where checked against another copy, unresolved V genes explain under half of the gap, and the rest is unexplained. Present in this sample are approximately 150,000 clones, over 70% of which were seen just once. The ten largest make up about 11% of the sample. Sequencing used peripheral blood. The source is a man in his 60s with active or convalescent COVID-19.

The J gene is TRBJ2-5, the V gene TRBV14, with 12 positions matching TRBD1. From germline, CDR1 is SGHDN and CDR2 FVKESK. The CDR3 covers 16 residues. With V trimmed by 4 bases and J by 7 bases, 10 bases remained unmatched. The CDR3 coding sequence is TGTGCCAGCAGCCCTTTTCGGGGACAGGGGGCGCCGACCCAGTACTTC. Its protein is CASSPFRGQGAPTQYF. The variable domain in full, with the rest retrieved from reference TRBV14 and TRBJ2-5, is EAGVTQFPSHSVIEKGQTVTLRCDPISGHDNLYWYRRVMGKEIKFLLHFVKESKQDESGMPNNRFLAERTGGTYSTLKVQPAELEDSGVYFCASSPFRGQGAPTQYFGPGTRLLVL.

CDR3 in DNA: TGTGCCAGTAGGCTAAGCGGGAGCTCCTACGAGCAGTACTTC. Protein sequence: CASRLSGSSYEQYF. This chain links TRBV19 with TRBJ2-7; TRBD2 matches at 8 bases. This CDR3 contains 14 residues. The germline V gene has CDR1 LNHDA and CDR2 SQIVND (reference sequence). With 6 bases clipped from V and 0 bases from J, the junction kept 4 bases outside the gene matches.

J is TRBJ2-7 and V is TRBV6-4; a possible D gene is TRBD1 (6 bases). In germline, CDR1 is MRHNA, CDR2 SNTAGT. V lost 5 bases to trimming and J lost 0 bases, with 20 bases between them. The CDR3 totals 17 residues. CDR3 coding DNA: TGTGCCAGCAGTCTGACACAGGGACCCTTTTGCTCCTACGAGCAGTACTTC. Protein sequence: CASSLTQGPFCSYEQYF.

The chain has TRBV25-1 and TRBJ2-1; 11 bases line up with TRBD2. CDR1 and CDR2 from the germline V gene are MGHDK and SYGVNS. With V trimmed by 7 bases and J by 3 bases, 5 bases remained unmatched. The CDR3 is 15 amino acids. The DNA for the CDR3 is TGTGCCAGCACTCCCCTAGCGGGAGGCTACAATGAGCAGTTCTTC. This codes for CASTPLAGGYNEQFF.

The chain joins TRBV19 to TRBJ2-3; D perhaps matches TRBD1 (6 bases). The CDR3 covers 17 residues. Germline V CDR1 and CDR2: LNHDA, SQIVND (reference sequence). Deletions cut 4 bases from V and 0 bases from J, with 17 bases between. CDR3 DNA sequence: TGTGCCAGTAGTACTATCAGACAGGCCCTTAGCACAGATACGCAGTATTTT. Translation: CASSTIRQALSTDTQYF.

V is TRBV30 and J is TRBJ1-1, with no clear D. The CDR3 is 11 amino acids. Germline CDR1 and CDR2: GTSNPN and SVGIG (reference sequence). V lost 4 bases to trimming and J lost 1 base, with 4 bases between them. The CDR3 loop is CAWIKNTEAFF. The CDR3 region has the DNA TGTGCCTGGATCAAGAACACTGAAGCTTTCTTT.

The rearrangement uses TRBV5-1 and TRBJ1-5; D is perhaps TRBD1 (5 bases). CDR1 is SGHRS and CDR2 is YFSETQ in the germline V gene. V lost 4 bases and J 2 bases, leaving 16 bases between the germline ends. This CDR3 has 16 amino acids. DNA of the CDR3: TGCGCCAGCAGCCTTACAGGAGGGAAAGGCAATCAGCCCCAGCATTTT. It yields the protein CASSLTGGKGNQPQHF. Supplemented by reference TRBV5-1 and TRBJ1-5, the full variable domain reads KAGVTQTPRYLIKTRGQQVTLSCSPISGHRSVSWYQQTPGQGLQFLFEYFSETQRNKGNFPGRFSGRQFSNSRSEMNVSTLELGDSALYLCASSLTGGKGNQPQHFGDGTRLSIL.

The chain recombines TRBV6-2 or TRBV6-3 with TRBJ1-6; TRBD1 is a possible D gene (5 bases). Germline CDR1 MNHEY, CDR2 SVGEGT. With 6 bases removed from V and 0 bases from J, the gap between germline ends came to 9 bases. This CDR3 is 15 amino acids long. CDR3 in amino acids: CASSPDSSYNSPLHF. In nucleotides, the CDR3 is TGTGCCAGCAGCCCAGACAGCTCCTATAATTCACCCCTCCACTTT.

This rearrangement joins TRBV19 to TRBJ2-1; 13 bases match TRBD2. There are 18 residues in the CDR3. Germline assignment: CDR1 LNHDA and CDR2 SQIVND (reference sequence). V was pared by 3 bases and J by 0 bases, with 5 bases of the junction left unmatched. This CDR3 is CASSMRTSGRGSYNEQFF. For the CDR3, the DNA is TGTGCCAGTAGTATGCGGACTAGCGGGAGAGGCTCCTACAATGAGCAGTTCTTC.

The V call is TRBV10-1, the J call TRBJ2-7; 11 nucleotides line up with TRBD2. This CDR3 has 14 residues. The ends lost 5 bases at V and 5 bases at J; junction bases unmatched: 5. Per germline, CDR1 WNHNN and CDR2 SYGVQD (reference sequence). CDR3 region: CASSRLAGPDEQYF. CDR3 sequence (DNA): TGCGCCAGCAGTAGACTAGCGGGACCCGACGAGCAGTACTTC.

The V gene is TRBV30, the J gene TRBJ2-7, with D perhaps matching TRBD1 (6 bases). Germline lookup yields CDR1 GTSNPN and CDR2 SVGIG (reference sequence). CDR3 size: 13 residues. V dropped 2 bases and J dropped 2 bases, with 10 bases sitting between them. This CDR3 reads CAWSRGQTYEQYF. The CDR3 coding sequence is TGTGCCTGGAGTCGCGGACAGACCTACGAGCAGTACTTC. Variable domain in full (rest from reference TRBV30 and TRBJ2-7): SQTIHQWPATLVQPVGSPLSLECTVEGTSNPNLYWYRQAAGRGLQLLFYSVGIGQISSEVPQNLSASRPQDRQFILSSKKLLLSDSGFYLCAWSRGQTYEQYFGPGTRLTVT.

The chain carries TRBV27 and TRBJ1-6; D is ambiguous. Germline V gives CDR1 MNHEY, CDR2 SMNVEV (reference sequence). V dropped 0 bases and J dropped 4 bases, with 13 bases sitting between them. This CDR3 comprises 17 residues. CDR3 loop: CASSLSTVRTYNSPLHF. The DNA of the CDR3 is TGTGCCAGCAGTTTATCCACAGTGCGAACATATAATTCACCCCTCCACTTT.

The rearrangement uses TRBV19 and TRBJ2-4, with TRBD2 matching 8 bases. In germline, CDR1 is LNHDA, CDR2 SQIVND (reference sequence). V gave up 2 bases and J gave up 1 base; unmatched junction bases: 4. The CDR3 is 16 amino acids. CDR3 sequence reads: CASSISGGEAKNIQYF. The CDR3 DNA sequence: TGTGCCAGTAGTATATCGGGAGGGGAGGCCAAAAACATTCAGTACTTC. Variable domain in full (rest from reference TRBV19 and TRBJ2-4): DGGITQSPKYLFRKEGQNVTLSCEQNLNHDAMYWYRQDPGQGLRLIYYSQIVNDFQKGDIAEGYSVSREKKESFPLTVTSAQKNPTAFYLCASSISGGEAKNIQYFGAGTRLSVL.

This chain uses TRBV2 with TRBJ2-7; D gene unclear. Trimming left V 4 bases short and J 1 base short, with 2 bases between. The CDR3 has 11 residues. Germline CDR1 is SNHLY and CDR2 is FYNNEI. In nucleotides, the CDR3 is TGTGCCAGCAGTGCATCCTACGAGCAGTACTTC. Amino acids: CASSASYEQYF.

V usage is TRBV24-1 and J usage is TRBJ2-1; maybe TRBD2 (7 bases). This CDR3 has 15 amino acids. Germline V gives CDR1 KGHDR, CDR2 SFDVKD. V lost 6 bases and J lost 6, with 17 bases in between. CDR3 in DNA: TGTGCCACCAGTAGGGGGGGGACTTCGGGCAATGAGCAGTTCTTC. It encodes CATSRGGTSGNEQFF.

As concerns this clone: Different DNA sequences within this sample yield the same CDR3. The V gene is TRBV5-1, the J gene TRBJ2-1; D remains unclear. V shed 2 bases and J shed 0 bases, with 9 bases lying between them. This CDR3 contains 15 residues. Germline V CDR1 and CDR2: SGHRS, YFSETQ. CDR3 protein: CASSLGGSSYNEQFF. For the CDR3, the DNA is TGCGCCAGCAGCTTAGGCGGTAGCTCCTACAATGAGCAGTTCTTC.